The present T cell receptor (beta chain) was sequenced within a study of blood T cells in healthy people across ages. The table lists this clonotype with a few counts. The V segment lost 4 bases and the J segment 7 bases; nucleotides outside the gene matches: 12. Germline CDR1 and CDR2: SGDLS and YYNGEE. The CDR3 contains 15 residues. Together with a sample-barcoded 5' primer, a J-beta primer mix was included in a second PCR lasting roughly 6 to 12 cycles. TCRdb re-called the 5' RACE reads with MiXCR, one entry per CDR3 protein. The table lists 1.4 million or so distinct CDR3 sequences, approximately 43% of them singletons, with approximately 4.1% in the top ten. Each individual donor underwent a draw of ten milliliters of peripheral blood.

The chain uses TRBV9 and TRBJ2-7; 9 bases match TRBD2. Sequences were obtained from blood. The receptor comes from a woman between 18 and 29 years old in good health. The CDR3 loop reads CASSKTSGQYNEQYF. Here the CDR3 DNA reads TGTGCCAGCAGCAAGACTAGCGGACAATACAATGAGCAGTACTTC.